This paragraph covers one T cell receptor beta chain sequence. The data derive from a study of Ad26.COV2.S vaccination and SARS-CoV-2 variants. In the study overall: The donor belonged to the COV1001 Ad26.COV2.S trial arm.

The CDR3 is 12 amino acids. V lost 2 bases and J lost 7, with 8 bases in between. Only in-frame clones appear in the TCRdb table, and some are missing; sequencing was by immunoSEQ multiplex PCR. The table lists about 460,000 clones, 70% to 90% of them singletons. Treatment of the sample: around 19 received Ad26.COV2.S at low or high dose, single or two shots; 5 received placebo; per-sample allocation not given. The investigators took samples on day 63 after the first vaccine or placebo injection. This Boston cohort included adults aged 18-55 years. This TCR was recovered from a person aged 18-60 years who received the Ad26.COV2.S COVID-19 vaccine or a placebo. The V call is TRBV12-3 or TRBV12-4, the J call TRBJ1-1; D unresolved. The sample was peripheral blood, taken in a trial of Ad26.COV2.S vaccine versus placebo. The CDR3 sequence: CASSLIRFEAFF. The DNA for the CDR3 is TGTGCCAGCAGTTTAATCAGGTTTGAAGCTTTCTTT.